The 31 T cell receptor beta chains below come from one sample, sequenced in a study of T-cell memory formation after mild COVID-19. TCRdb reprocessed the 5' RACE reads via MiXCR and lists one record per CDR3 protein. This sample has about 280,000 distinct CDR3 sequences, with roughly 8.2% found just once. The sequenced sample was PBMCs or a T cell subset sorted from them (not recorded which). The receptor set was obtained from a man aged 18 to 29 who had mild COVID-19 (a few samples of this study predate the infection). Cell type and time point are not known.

Here the CDR3 reads CASGGGSQPQHF. Here the CDR3 DNA reads TGTGCCAGCGGAGGGGGCTCTCAGCCCCAGCATTTT. V gene TRBV28 combines with J gene TRBJ1-5; 7 bases line up with TRBD1. V lost 8 bases, J lost 6 bases, and 4 bases stayed unmatched. This CDR3 has 12 amino acids. CDR1 is MDHEN, CDR2 SYDVKM, per germline.

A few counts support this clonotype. This CDR3 reads CASSYRPGGAYGANVLTF. The CDR3 region has the DNA TGTGCCAGCAGCTACCGCCCAGGGGGCGCGTATGGGGCCAACGTCCTGACTTTC. The chain couples TRBV7-3 to TRBJ2-6; 8 nucleotides align to TRBD1. The CDR3 extends over 18 amino acids. Germline assignment: CDR1 SGHTA and CDR2 FQGTGA. J was trimmed by 3 bases and V by 4 bases; bases with no gene match: 11. The variable domain in full, with the rest retrieved from reference TRBV7-3 and TRBJ2-6, is GAGVSQTPSNKVTEKGKYVELRCDPISGHTALYWYRQSLGQGPEFLIYFQGTGAADDSGLPNDRFFAVRPEGSVSTLKIQRTERGDSAVYLCASSYRPGGAYGANVLTFGAGSRLTVL.

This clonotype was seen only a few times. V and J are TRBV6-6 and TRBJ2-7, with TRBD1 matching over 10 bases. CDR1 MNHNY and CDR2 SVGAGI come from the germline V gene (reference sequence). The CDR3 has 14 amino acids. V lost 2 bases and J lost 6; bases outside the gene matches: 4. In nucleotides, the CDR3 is TGTGCCAGCAGTTACGGGACAGGGGTAGCCGAGCAGTACTTC. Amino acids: CASSYGTGVAEQYF.

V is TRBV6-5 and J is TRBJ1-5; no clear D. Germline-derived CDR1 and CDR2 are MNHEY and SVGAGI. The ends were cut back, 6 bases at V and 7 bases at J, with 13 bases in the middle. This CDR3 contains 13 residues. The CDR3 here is CASSTTSTQPQHF. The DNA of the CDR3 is TGTGCCAGCAGCACGACCTCCACCCAGCCCCAGCATTTT.

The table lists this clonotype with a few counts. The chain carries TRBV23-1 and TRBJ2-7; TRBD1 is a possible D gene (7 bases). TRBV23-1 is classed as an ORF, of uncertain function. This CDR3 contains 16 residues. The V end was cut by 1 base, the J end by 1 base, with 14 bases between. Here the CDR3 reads CASSQCCPGGSYEQYV. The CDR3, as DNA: TGCGCCAGCAGTCAATGTTGCCCAGGGGGGTCCTACGAGCAGTACGTC.

The CDR3 loop is CAISSREGNTEAFF. CDR3 DNA: TGTGCCATCAGTTCCAGGGAAGGGAATACTGAAGCTTTCTTT. The gene calls are TRBV10-3 and TRBJ1-1, with D possibly matching TRBD1 (5 bases). The length of the CDR3 is 14 residues. The V gene's germline CDR1 is ENHRY and CDR2 SYGVKD. The V end lost 5 bases, the J end lost 5 bases, and 15 bases lay between the germline ends.

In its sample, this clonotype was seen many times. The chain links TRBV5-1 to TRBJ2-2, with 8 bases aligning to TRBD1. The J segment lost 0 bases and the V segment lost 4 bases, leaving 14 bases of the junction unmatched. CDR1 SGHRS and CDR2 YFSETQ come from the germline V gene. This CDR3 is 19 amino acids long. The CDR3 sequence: CASSSGSPGGRANTGELFF. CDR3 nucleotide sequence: TGCGCCAGCAGCAGCGGCAGCCCAGGGGGCCGAGCGAACACCGGGGAGCTGTTTTTT.

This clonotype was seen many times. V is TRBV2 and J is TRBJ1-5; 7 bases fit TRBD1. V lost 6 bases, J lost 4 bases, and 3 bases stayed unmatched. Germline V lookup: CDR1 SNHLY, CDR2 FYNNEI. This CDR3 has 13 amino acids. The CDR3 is CASRRDSNQPQHF. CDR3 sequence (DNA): TGTGCCAGCAGGCGGGACAGTAATCAGCCCCAGCATTTT.

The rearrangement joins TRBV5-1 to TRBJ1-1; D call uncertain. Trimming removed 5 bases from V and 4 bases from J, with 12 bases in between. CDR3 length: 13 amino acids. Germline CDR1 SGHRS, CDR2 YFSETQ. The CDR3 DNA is TGCGCCAGCAGTCGGATTCCCGGCACTGAAGCTTTCTTT. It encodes CASSRIPGTEAFF.

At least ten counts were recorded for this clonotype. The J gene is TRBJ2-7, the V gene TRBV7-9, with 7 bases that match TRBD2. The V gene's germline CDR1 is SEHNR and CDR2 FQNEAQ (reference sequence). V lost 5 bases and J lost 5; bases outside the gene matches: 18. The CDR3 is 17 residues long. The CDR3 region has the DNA TGTGCCAGCAGCCCGGGAAGTAGCGGGCTGCCCGGGCACGAGCAGTACTTC. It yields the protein CASSPGSSGLPGHEQYF. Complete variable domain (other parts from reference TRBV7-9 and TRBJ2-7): DTGVSQNPRHKITKRGQNVTFRCDPISEHNRLYWYRQTLGQGPEFLTYFQNEAQLEKSRLLSDRFSAERPKGSFSTLEIQRTEQGDSAMYLCASSPGSSGLPGHEQYFGPGTRLTVT.

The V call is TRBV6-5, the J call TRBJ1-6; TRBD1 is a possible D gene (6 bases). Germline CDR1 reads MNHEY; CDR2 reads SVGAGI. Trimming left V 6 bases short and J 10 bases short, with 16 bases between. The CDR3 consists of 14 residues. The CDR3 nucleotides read TGTGCCAGCAGCTACAGGGACCCAGGGTCACCCCTCCACTTT. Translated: CASSYRDPGSPLHF.

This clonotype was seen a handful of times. Here the CDR3 DNA reads TGCAGTGCTAGAGATGAGGGGCTTTCTTACAATGAGCAGTTCTTC. Translated, it gives CSARDEGLSYNEQFF. J is TRBJ2-1 and V is TRBV20-1, with D perhaps matching TRBD1 or TRBD2 (5 bases each). Germline V gene lookup returns CDR1 DFQATT and CDR2 SNEGSKA (reference sequence). Trimming cost V 0 bases and J 4 bases, with 13 bases left between them. The CDR3 contains 15 residues.

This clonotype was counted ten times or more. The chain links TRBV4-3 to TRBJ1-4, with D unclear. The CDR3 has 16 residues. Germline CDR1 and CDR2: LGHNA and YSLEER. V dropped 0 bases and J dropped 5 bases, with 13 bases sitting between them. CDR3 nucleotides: TGCGCCAGCAGCCAAGATAACTGGCTGAACAATGAAAAACTGTTTTTT. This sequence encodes CASSQDNWLNNEKLFF.

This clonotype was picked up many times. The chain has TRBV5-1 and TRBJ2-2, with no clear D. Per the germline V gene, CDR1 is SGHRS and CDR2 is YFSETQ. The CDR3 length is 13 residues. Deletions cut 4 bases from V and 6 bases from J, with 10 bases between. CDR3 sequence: CASSDKVPGELFF. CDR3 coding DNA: TGCGCCAGCAGCGACAAGGTTCCCGGGGAGCTGTTTTTT.

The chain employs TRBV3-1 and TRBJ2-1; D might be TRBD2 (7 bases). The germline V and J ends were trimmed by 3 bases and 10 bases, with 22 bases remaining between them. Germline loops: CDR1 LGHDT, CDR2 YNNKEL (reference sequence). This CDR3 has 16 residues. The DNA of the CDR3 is TGTGCCAGCAGCCAGGGTGGGGGGGCCAGAGCTAAAGAGCAGTTCTTC. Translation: CASSQGGGARAKEQFF.

The CDR3 loop is CASSYGQAGQETQYF. In DNA, the CDR3 is TGCGCCAGCAGCTACGGTCAGGCCGGACAAGAGACCCAGTACTTC. The chain recombines TRBV5-1 with TRBJ2-5, with no clear D. Germline V gene lookup returns CDR1 SGHRS and CDR2 YFSETQ. Trimming stripped 3 bases from V and 2 bases from J, with 14 bases between. The CDR3 is made up of 15 amino acids.

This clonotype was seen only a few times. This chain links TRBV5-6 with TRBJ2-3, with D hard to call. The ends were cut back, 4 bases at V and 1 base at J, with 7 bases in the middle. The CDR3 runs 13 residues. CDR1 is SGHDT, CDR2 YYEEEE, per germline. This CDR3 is CASSGRGTDTQYF. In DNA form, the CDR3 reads TGTGCCAGCAGCGGACGTGGCACAGATACGCAGTATTTT.

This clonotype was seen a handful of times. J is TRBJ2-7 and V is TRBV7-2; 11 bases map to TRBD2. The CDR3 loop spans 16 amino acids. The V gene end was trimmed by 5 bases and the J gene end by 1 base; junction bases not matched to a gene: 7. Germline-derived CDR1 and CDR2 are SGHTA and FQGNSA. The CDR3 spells CASSRSGGARSYEQYV. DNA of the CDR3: TGTGCCAGCAGCCGTAGCGGGGGGGCCAGATCCTACGAGCAGTACGTC.

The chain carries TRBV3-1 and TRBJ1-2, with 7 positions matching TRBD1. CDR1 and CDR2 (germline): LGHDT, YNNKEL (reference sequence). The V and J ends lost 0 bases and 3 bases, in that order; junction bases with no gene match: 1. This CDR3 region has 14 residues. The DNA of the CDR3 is TGTGCCAGCAGCCAAGAGGACAGGCACTATGGCTACACCTTC. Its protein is CASSQEDRHYGYTF.

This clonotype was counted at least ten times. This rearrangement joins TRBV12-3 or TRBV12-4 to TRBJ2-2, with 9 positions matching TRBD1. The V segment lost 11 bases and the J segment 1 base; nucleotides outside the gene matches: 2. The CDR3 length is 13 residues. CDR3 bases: TGTGCCGGGGGACAGGGGAACACCGGGGAGCTGTTTTTT. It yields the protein CAGGQGNTGELFF.

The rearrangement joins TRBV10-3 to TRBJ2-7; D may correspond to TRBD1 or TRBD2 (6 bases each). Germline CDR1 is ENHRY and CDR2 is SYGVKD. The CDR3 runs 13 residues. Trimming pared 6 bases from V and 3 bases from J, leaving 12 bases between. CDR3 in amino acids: CAIRRGPIYEQYF. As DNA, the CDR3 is TGTGCCATCAGACGGGGGCCGATCTACGAGCAGTACTTC.

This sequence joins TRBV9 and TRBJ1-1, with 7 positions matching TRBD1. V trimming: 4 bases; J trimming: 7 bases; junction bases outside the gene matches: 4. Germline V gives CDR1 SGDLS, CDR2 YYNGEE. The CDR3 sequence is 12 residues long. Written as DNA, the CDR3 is TGTGCCAGCAGCCCCGGGACAGTTGAAGCTTTCTTT. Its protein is CASSPGTVEAFF.

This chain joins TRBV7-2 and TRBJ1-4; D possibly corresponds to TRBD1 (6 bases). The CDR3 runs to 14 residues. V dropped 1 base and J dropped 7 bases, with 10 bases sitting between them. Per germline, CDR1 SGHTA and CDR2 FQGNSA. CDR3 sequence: CASSLVAGAEKLFF. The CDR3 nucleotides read TGTGCCAGCAGCTTAGTTGCAGGGGCTGAAAAACTGTTTTTT.

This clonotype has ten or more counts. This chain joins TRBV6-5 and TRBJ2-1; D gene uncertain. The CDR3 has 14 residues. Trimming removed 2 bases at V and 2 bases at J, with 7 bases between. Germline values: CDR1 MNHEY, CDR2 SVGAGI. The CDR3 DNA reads TGTGCCAGCAGTTACGGCAGGACCTACAATGAGCAGTTCTTC. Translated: CASSYGRTYNEQFF.

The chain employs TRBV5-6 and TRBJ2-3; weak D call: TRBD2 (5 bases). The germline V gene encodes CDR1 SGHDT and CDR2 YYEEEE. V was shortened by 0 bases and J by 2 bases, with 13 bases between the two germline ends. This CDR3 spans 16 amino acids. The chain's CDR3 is CASSLDGLLSTDTQYF. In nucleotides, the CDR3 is TGTGCCAGCAGCTTGGATGGACTCCTTTCCACAGATACGCAGTATTTT.

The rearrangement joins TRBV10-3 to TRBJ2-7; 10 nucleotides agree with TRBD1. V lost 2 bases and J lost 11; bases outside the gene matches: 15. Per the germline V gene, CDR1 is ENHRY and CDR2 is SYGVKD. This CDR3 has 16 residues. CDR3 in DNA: TGTGCCATCAGTGAGGTTTCCGGAAGACAGGGGGCCGGAAAGTACTTC. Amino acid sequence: CAISEVSGRQGAGKYF.

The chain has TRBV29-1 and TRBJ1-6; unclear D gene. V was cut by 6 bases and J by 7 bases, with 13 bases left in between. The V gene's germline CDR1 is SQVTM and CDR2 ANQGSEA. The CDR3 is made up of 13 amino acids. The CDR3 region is CSVALQNNSPLHF. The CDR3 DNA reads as TGCAGCGTGGCCCTACAGAACAATTCACCCCTCCACTTT.

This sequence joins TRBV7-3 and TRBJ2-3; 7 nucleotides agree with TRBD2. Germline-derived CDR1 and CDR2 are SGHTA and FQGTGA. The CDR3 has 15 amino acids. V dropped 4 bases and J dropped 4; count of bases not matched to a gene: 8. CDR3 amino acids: CASSYSGVDADTQYF. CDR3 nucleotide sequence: TGTGCCAGCAGCTACAGCGGGGTAGACGCAGATACGCAGTATTTT.

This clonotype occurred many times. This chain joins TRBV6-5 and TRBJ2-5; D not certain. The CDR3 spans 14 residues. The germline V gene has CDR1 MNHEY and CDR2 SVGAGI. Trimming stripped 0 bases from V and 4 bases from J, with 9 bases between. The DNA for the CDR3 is TGTGCCAGCAGTTACTCGACGGTCCCAGAGACCCAGTACTTC. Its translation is CASSYSTVPETQYF.

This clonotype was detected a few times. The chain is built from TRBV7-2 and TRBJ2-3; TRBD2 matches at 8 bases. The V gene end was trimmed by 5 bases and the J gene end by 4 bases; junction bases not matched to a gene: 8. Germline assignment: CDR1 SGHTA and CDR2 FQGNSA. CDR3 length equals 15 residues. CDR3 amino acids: CASSLNSGASDTQYF. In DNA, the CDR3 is TGTGCCAGCAGCCTTAATAGCGGGGCCTCAGATACGCAGTATTTT. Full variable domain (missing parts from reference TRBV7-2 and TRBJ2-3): GAGVSQSPSNKVTEKGKDVELRCDPISGHTALYWYRQSLGQGLEFLIYFQGNSAPDKSGLPSDRFSAERTGGSVSTLTIQRTQQEDSAVYLCASSLNSGASDTQYFGPGTRLTVL.

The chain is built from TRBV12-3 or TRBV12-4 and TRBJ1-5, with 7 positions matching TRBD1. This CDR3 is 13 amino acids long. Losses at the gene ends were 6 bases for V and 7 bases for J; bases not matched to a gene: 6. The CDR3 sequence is CASSLGTDQPQHF. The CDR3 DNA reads TGTGCCAGCAGCCTTGGGACAGACCAGCCCCAGCATTTT.